The 30 T cell receptor beta chains below come from one sample, sequenced in a study of blood T cells in healthy people across ages. The authors ran a second PCR of roughly 6 to 12 cycles using a sample-barcoded 5' primer and a J-beta primer mix. TCRdb reprocessed the 5' RACE reads via MiXCR and lists one record per CDR3 protein. The table includes 890,000 or so distinct CDR3 sequences, around 62% detected once. Material for sequencing was blood. These receptors were obtained from a man aged 25-40 years in good health.

The rearrangement links TRBV4-3 to TRBJ1-2; perhaps TRBD1 as D (6 bases). Trimming cost V 4 bases and J 6 bases, with 21 bases left between them. The germline V gene has CDR1 LGHNA and CDR2 YSLEER. The CDR3 contains 16 residues. The CDR3 bases are TGCGCCAGCAGCCGTTACAGGGAAAGGGAGTTAAATGGCTACACCTTC. Translated, it gives CASSRYRERELNGYTF.

The rearrangement joins TRBV29-1 to TRBJ2-2, with D tentatively TRBD1 (6 bases). CDR1 and CDR2 (germline): SQVTM, ANQGSEA. Trimming took off 6 bases at V and 1 base at J, with 9 bases between the two ends. The CDR3 has 13 amino acids. The CDR3 DNA reads TGCAGCGTAAAGACAGGGAACACCGGGGAGCTGTTTTTT. The encoded protein is CSVKTGNTGELFF.

The rearrangement links TRBV14 to TRBJ1-2; D remains ambiguous. Trimming cost V 5 bases and J 5 bases, with 9 bases left between them. The germline CDR1 and CDR2 sequences are SGHDN and FVKESK. The CDR3 runs to 12 residues. CDR3 residues: CASSETKYGYTF. The CDR3 DNA reads TGTGCCAGCAGCGAGACCAAGTATGGCTACACCTTC.

The rearrangement uses TRBV7-9 and TRBJ1-5, with 9 bases identical to TRBD1. J lost 2 bases, V lost 6 bases, and 5 bases had no gene match. Germline CDR1 SEHNR, CDR2 FQNEAQ (reference sequence). The CDR3 has 15 residues. The CDR3 loop is CASSQTGGGNQPQHF. The CDR3 DNA follows: TGTGCCAGCAGTCAGACAGGGGGAGGCAATCAGCCCCAGCATTTT.

This clonotype has more than one count but fewer than ten. The chain employs TRBV29-1 and TRBJ2-7; D is ambiguous. V gave up 1 base and J gave up 4 bases, with 14 bases separating them. The CDR3 is 14 amino acids. The germline gives CDR1 SQVTM, CDR2 ANQGSEA. In DNA, the CDR3 is TGCAGCGTTGAAGGGAAGGGTGACGTGTACGAGCAGTACTTC. As protein: CSVEGKGDVYEQYF.

This clonotype turned up a few times. The J gene is TRBJ1-1, the V gene TRBV6-2 or TRBV6-3; 11 positions agree with TRBD1. V shed 2 bases and J 10 bases; nucleotides not matched to a gene: 3. CDR1 is MNHEY, CDR2 SVGEGT, per germline. The CDR3 covers 13 residues. This CDR3 reads CASSYGTGGRAFF. As DNA, the CDR3 is TGTGCCAGCAGTTACGGGACAGGGGGTCGAGCTTTCTTT.

The chain joins TRBV9 to TRBJ1-4; a weak D match, TRBD1 (5 bases). Between the trimmed V and J ends, which lost 4 bases and 2 bases, there was a span of 9 bases. Germline assignment: CDR1 SGDLS and CDR2 YYNGEE. The CDR3 runs 14 residues. In DNA form, the CDR3 reads TGTGCCAGCAGCCCATCAGGGACTAATGAAAAACTGTTTTTT. Translated: CASSPSGTNEKLFF. The entire variable domain, with the rest obtained from reference TRBV9 and TRBJ1-4, is as follows: DSGVTQTPKHLITATGQRVTLRCSPRSGDLSVYWYQQSLDQGLQFLIQYYNGEERAKGNILERFSAQQFPDLHSELNLSSLELGDSALYFCASSPSGTNEKLFFGSGTQLSVL.

The chain uses TRBV12-3 or TRBV12-4 and TRBJ2-7, with 7 positions matching TRBD1. J was trimmed by 2 bases and V by 6 bases; bases with no gene match: 10. This CDR3 is 15 amino acids long. CDR3 amino acids: CASRRTQGSAYEQYF. The CDR3 region has the DNA TGTGCCAGCAGACGGACACAGGGGAGTGCCTACGAGCAGTACTTC.

This sequence joins TRBV2 and TRBJ2-5; D gene unclear. The CDR3 is made up of 10 amino acids. The germline V and J ends were trimmed by 3 bases and 13 bases, with 9 bases remaining between them. Germline V gene data show CDR1 as SNHLY and CDR2 as FYNNEI. CDR3 sequence reads: CASSENGRYF. The DNA of the CDR3 is TGTGCCAGCAGTGAGAATGGCCGGTACTTC.

This clonotype was recorded a few times. The chain combines TRBV7-2 with TRBJ2-1; D may correspond to TRBD1 or TRBD2 (5 bases each). V lost 1 base and J lost 12, with 13 bases in between. CDR1 is SGHTA, CDR2 FQGNSA, per germline. This CDR3 spans 13 amino acids. DNA of the CDR3: TGTGCCAGCAGCTTAGGGGGACCCGAAGGGCAGTTCTTC. As protein: CASSLGGPEGQFF.

The rearrangement links TRBV14 to TRBJ2-1; no clear D gene. V was clipped by 1 base and J by 6 bases, with 7 bases between them. Looked up from germline, CDR1 is SGHDN and CDR2 is FVKESK. The CDR3 length is 13 residues. The CDR3 sequence: CASSQGWINEQFF. For the CDR3, the DNA is TGTGCCAGCAGCCAAGGTTGGATCAATGAGCAGTTCTTC.

CDR3 region: CASSPGPSGAPHEQFF. The CDR3 DNA follows: TGTGCCAGCAGCCCAGGCCCTAGCGGGGCCCCCCATGAGCAGTTCTTC. The J gene is TRBJ2-1, the V gene TRBV9; 9 bases are a match to TRBD2. This CDR3 has 16 amino acids. CDR1 and CDR2 (germline): SGDLS, YYNGEE. V dropped 4 bases and J dropped 8; count of bases not matched to a gene: 13.

For this clonotype: Compared with germline, one end of the junction differs, possibly owing to a read error. The chain couples TRBV29-1 to TRBJ2-5; no firm D call. The CDR3 spans 12 residues. Looked up from germline, CDR1 is SQVTM and CDR2 is ANQGSEA. CDR3 sequence: CSVGDIQESQYF. The CDR3 region has the DNA TGCAGCGTTGGCGACATTCAAGAGAGCCAGTACTTC. Filled out from reference TRBV29-1 and TRBJ2-5, the complete variable domain reads SAVISQKPSRDICQRGTSLTIQCQVDSQVTMMFWYRQQPGQSLTLIATANQGSEATYESGFVIDKFPISRPNLTFSTLTVSNMSPEDSSIYLCSVGDIQESQYFGPGTRLLVL.

Only one count was recorded for this clonotype. A read error may account for a junction end that differs from germline. V gene TRBV7-6 combines with J gene TRBJ2-3; 7 bases align to TRBD2. The CDR3 contains 15 residues. The germline V gene has CDR1 SGHVS and CDR2 FNYEAQ. CDR3: CASSLGGGNTDAQYF. The DNA for the CDR3 is TGTGCCAGCAGCTTAGGCGGGGGAAACACAGATGCGCAGTATTTT.

The chain links TRBV6-6 to TRBJ2-1; 8 bases fit TRBD2. This CDR3 has 17 residues. Trimming removed 3 bases from V and 13 bases from J; junction bases left unmatched: 20. Germline assignment: CDR1 MNHNY and CDR2 SVGAGI (reference sequence). The CDR3 reads CASSYLGLESSRETQFF. The DNA of the CDR3 is TGTGCCAGCAGTTATCTGGGACTAGAATCCTCGCGAGAGACCCAGTTCTTC.

In this sample, this clonotype turned up a few times. The V gene is TRBV6-1, the J gene TRBJ2-7; D is unresolved. Trimming cost V 4 bases and J 1 base, with 8 bases left between them. Germline CDR1 and CDR2: MNHNS and SASEGT. CDR3 length: 13 amino acids. The CDR3 loop is CASSVQVSYEQYF. As DNA, the CDR3 is TGTGCCAGCAGTGTCCAGGTTTCCTACGAGCAGTACTTC.

This clonotype was detected once. The chain links TRBV7-3 to TRBJ2-3, with D possibly matching TRBD2 (7 bases). Trimming shortened V by 1 base and J by 0 bases, and 11 bases separated the two germline ends. The CDR3 covers 16 residues. Germline CDR1 is SGHTA and CDR2 is FQGTGA. The CDR3 loop is CASSLMAGASTDTQYF. The CDR3 coding sequence is TGTGCCAGCAGCTTAATGGCGGGGGCTAGCACAGATACGCAGTATTTT.

This clonotype was detected a few times. This sequence joins TRBV7-9 and TRBJ2-1; D assignment may be TRBD1 or TRBD2 (6 bases each). The CDR3 totals 15 residues. Per germline, CDR1 SEHNR and CDR2 FQNEAQ (reference sequence). Trimming took off 5 bases at V and 3 bases at J, with 14 bases between the two ends. CDR3 in DNA: TGTGCCAGCAGCCCTCCGGGGGCCGGCTACAATGAGCAGTTCTTC. Amino acid sequence: CASSPPGAGYNEQFF.

V and J are TRBV29-1 and TRBJ2-7, with D possibly being TRBD1 or TRBD2 (5 bases each). Trimming took off 4 bases at V and 7 bases at J, with 14 bases between the two ends. CDR3 size: 12 residues. Germline V gene data show CDR1 as SQVTM and CDR2 as ANQGSEA. CDR3 region: CSVAEGTVEQYF. CDR3 sequence (DNA): TGCAGCGTTGCCGAGGGGACGGTGGAGCAGTACTTC.

This chain links TRBV27 with TRBJ2-3, with a tentative D call TRBD2 (6 bases). The CDR3 has 15 residues. Per germline, CDR1 MNHEY and CDR2 SMNVEV (reference sequence). V gave up 4 bases and J gave up 4 bases, with 15 bases separating them. The CDR3 protein is CASSYRLVGPDTQYF. The CDR3 DNA reads TGTGCCAGCAGTTATAGACTAGTAGGCCCAGATACGCAGTATTTT.

This chain uses TRBV7-9 with TRBJ2-3; possibly TRBD1 or TRBD2 for D (5 bases each). The CDR3 is 16 amino acids. CDR1 SEHNR and CDR2 FQNEAQ come from the germline V gene (reference sequence). Trimming pared 0 bases from V and 0 bases from J, leaving 10 bases between. CDR3 bases: TGTGCCAGCAGCTTAGCGGGACGCAGTAGCACAGATACGCAGTATTTT. Amino acid sequence: CASSLAGRSSTDTQYF. The whole variable domain, filled in from reference TRBV7-9 and TRBJ2-3, reads DTGVSQNPRHKITKRGQNVTFRCDPISEHNRLYWYRQTLGQGPEFLTYFQNEAQLEKSRLLSDRFSAERPKGSFSTLEIQRTEQGDSAMYLCASSLAGRSSTDTQYFGPGTRLTVL.

The rearrangement joins TRBV20-1 to TRBJ2-5, with D possibly TRBD2 on 6 matching bases. The DNA end is a closer match to TRBJ2-7, so the J assignment may be wrong. CDR1 is DFQATT and CDR2 is SNEGSKA in the germline V gene (reference sequence). The CDR3 length is 15 residues. Here the CDR3 reads CSASLRRGGLREQYF. In DNA, the CDR3 is TGCAGTGCTTCCTTGCGGAGGGGAGGATTGCGCGAGCAGTACTTC.

Written as DNA, the CDR3 is TGTGCCAGCAGTGGGACAGGAATGAAAACTCTGTTTTTT. The encoded protein is CASSGTGMKTLFF. This rearrangement joins TRBV25-1 to TRBJ1-4; 7 bases are shared with TRBD1. With V trimmed by 4 bases and J by 14 bases, 10 bases remained unmatched. Germline CDR1 MGHDK, CDR2 SYGVNS. The CDR3 runs 13 residues.

The chain employs TRBV6-6 and TRBJ2-1; 8 bases match TRBD2. The CDR3 length is 15 residues. The V gene's germline CDR1 is MNHNY and CDR2 SVGAGI (reference sequence). Trimming cost V 6 bases and J 8 bases; bases outside gene matches: 12. CDR3 coding DNA: TGTGCCAGCAGGCGAGGAGCGGGGGCCAGGGATGAGCAGTTCTTC. Its protein product is CASRRGAGARDEQFF.

This chain links TRBV6-5 with TRBJ1-4; possible D gene TRBD1, 6 bases. From germline, CDR1 is MNHEY and CDR2 SVGAGI. The CDR3 consists of 13 residues. V was clipped by 9 bases and J by 0 bases, with 8 bases between them. The CDR3 DNA reads TGTGCCAGTGGACAGCCAACTAATGAAAAACTGTTTTTT. Translation gives CASGQPTNEKLFF.

The chain links TRBV11-3 to TRBJ2-1; D not resolved. The germline gives CDR1 SGHNT, CDR2 YENEEA. The V and J ends lost 5 bases and 0 bases respectively, with 8 bases between them. The CDR3 runs 14 residues. The CDR3 spells CASSPDVSYNEQFF. The CDR3 DNA follows: TGTGCCAGCAGCCCAGATGTCTCCTACAATGAGCAGTTCTTC.

V and J are TRBV10-3 and TRBJ2-4; 11 nucleotides line up with TRBD1. Trimming took 4 bases from V and 8 from J; bases not matched to a gene: 1. In germline, CDR1 is ENHRY, CDR2 SYGVKD. The CDR3 loop spans 13 amino acids. The CDR3 reads CAISGDRGDIQYF. The CDR3 DNA reads as TGTGCCATCAGTGGGGACAGGGGGGACATTCAGTACTTC.

This clonotype has just a few counts. This chain links TRBV7-3 with TRBJ2-1; D is perhaps TRBD2 (7 bases). Per germline, CDR1 SGHTA and CDR2 FQGTGA. The CDR3 is made up of 15 amino acids. Between the trimmed V and J ends, which lost 5 bases and 2 bases, there was a span of 13 bases. CDR3 in amino acids: CASSPVRGPYNEQFF. DNA for the CDR3: TGTGCCAGCAGCCCCGTGCGGGGGCCCTACAATGAGCAGTTCTTC.

V gene TRBV4-2 combines with J gene TRBJ1-5, with D possibly being TRBD1 (6 bases). Trimming took off 1 base at V and 8 bases at J, with 15 bases between the two ends. The CDR3 runs to 15 residues. Per the germline V gene, CDR1 is LGHNA and CDR2 is YNFKEQ. CDR3 loop: CASSQGNREEEPQHF. The CDR3 DNA sequence: TGTGCCAGCAGCCAAGGTAACAGGGAAGAAGAGCCCCAGCATTTT.

This clonotype was found a few times. V usage is TRBV6-2 or TRBV6-3 and J usage is TRBJ2-5; D is undetermined. The J call may be incorrect, as the DNA end agrees better with TRBJ2-7. Germline lookup yields CDR1 MNHEY and CDR2 SVGEGT. The CDR3 totals 11 residues. CDR3 loop: CASSYSDEQYF. The CDR3 region has the DNA TGTGCCAGCAGTTACTCGGACGAGCAGTACTTC.